These T cell receptor beta chains were read from a single sample in a study of T cell repertoires in cytomegalovirus infection. TCRdb re-analysed the reads in MiXCR, keeping a single row per CDR3 protein. Here the sample spans fewer than 350,000 distinct CDR3 sequences, 9.5% being singletons. The sequenced material came from PBMCs. The receptors were gathered from a human donor in good health (CMV status not recorded). Some clones in this sample may be carry-over from other donors' samples. The CDR3 runs from the conserved cysteine through the conserved F or W. D genes are given only for firm matches. Clone size is given for some rows only: seen once, a few or many times, or a class if the clone is expanded.

TRBJ2-7 TRBD2 few TRBV14 TGTGCCAGCAGCCAAGGGACTAGCGCGCACTACGAGCAGTACTTC CASSQGTSAHYEQYF
TRBJ1-2 NA NA TRBV10-3 TGTGCCATCAGTGAGACAGGGAAATACTATGGCTACACCTTC CAISETGKYYGYTF
TRBJ1-5 NA NA TRBV12-3/TRBV12-4 TGTGCCAGCAGTATTGACACTTTACAGCCCCAGCATTTT CASSIDTLQPQHF
TRBJ1-2 NA many TRBV12-3/TRBV12-4 TGTGCCAGCAGTTTAGGGACAACCTATGGCTACACCTTC CASSLGTTYGYTF
TRBJ2-7 TRBD2 few TRBV12-3/TRBV12-4 TGTGCCAGCAGACCTACTAGCGGGAGGCCCGACGAGCAGTACTTC CASRPTSGRPDEQYF
TRBJ2-5 NA many TRBV11-2 TGTGCCAGCAGCTTAGGCGAGGGGGACGGAGAGACCCAGTACTTC CASSLGEGDGETQYF
TRBJ1-3 NA many TRBV7-3 TGTGCCAGCAGCACCCAAGGACAGTCTGGAAACACCATATATTTT CASSTQGQSGNTIYF
TRBJ2-1 NA few TRBV19 TGTGCCAGTAGTATAGCTTTGGGTGTTGAGCAGTTCTTC CASSIALGVEQFF
TRBJ2-1 TRBD2 few TRBV5-4 TGTGCCAGCAGCCCCCACTCTAGCGGGGTCTCCTACAATGAGCAGTTCTTC CASSPHSSGVSYNEQFF
TRBJ1-1 NA many TRBV6-1 TGTGCCAGCACCCGAGGACCGGGAGGGATTAGCACTGAAGCTTTCTTT CASTRGPGGISTEAFF
TRBJ1-2 TRBD1 many TRBV7-2 TGTGCCAGCAGCTTACCGGGACAGGGATTGTACGGCTACACCTTC CASSLPGQGLYGYTF
TRBJ2-4 NA many TRBV7-2 TGTGCCAGCAGCGCTAGCCTTCAGGGAGCCAAAAACATTCAGTACTTC CASSASLQGAKNIQYF
TRBJ2-5 NA NA TRBV6-1 TGTACCGTTAGGGGGGGCCAAGAGACCCAGTACTTC CTVRGGQETQYF
TRBJ2-7 TRBD1 NA TRBV6-1 TGTGCCACCCACTCGGACAGGGGCTACGAGCAGTACTTC CATHSDRGYEQYF
TRBJ1-5 NA many TRBV6-2/TRBV6-3 TGTGCCAGCATGGATAGGGGAAATCAGCCCCAGCATTTT CASMDRGNQPQHF
TRBJ1-1 NA NA TRBV28 TGTGCCAGCAGTCAAACACCAGACACTGAAGCTTTCTTT CASSQTPDTEAFF
TRBJ2-3 TRBD2 NA TRBV6-2/TRBV6-3 TGTGCCAGCAGTTACTGGACTAGCCGGTCAGATACGCAGTATTTT CASSYWTSRSDTQYF
TRBJ2-3 NA NA TRBV7-9 TGTGCCAGCAGCCCGGGACCTCTTGGAGATACGCAGTATTTT CASSPGPLGDTQYF
TRBJ2-7 NA few TRBV27 TGTGCCAGTTCGCCTAGCAACTCCTACGAGCAGTACTTC CASSPSNSYEQYF
TRBJ2-7 NA NA TRBV7-9 TGTGCCAGCAGCCCCTCCGGGTCCTCGGGAGAGCAGTACTTC CASSPSGSSGEQYF
TRBJ2-1 NA few TRBV7-9 TGTGCCAGCAGCTACCGGGGAGGCTCCTACAATGAGCAGTTCTTC CASSYRGGSYNEQFF
TRBJ1-1 NA many TRBV28 TGTGCCAGCGTCGCTCCCGGGTCTTTGAACACTGAAGCTTTCTTT CASVAPGSLNTEAFF
TRBJ1-5 NA many TRBV12-3/TRBV12-4 TGTGCCAGCAGTTTGAGCGGGCCCGGCGTTCAGCCCCAGCATTTT CASSLSGPGVQPQHF
TRBJ1-6 NA NA TRBV2 TGTGCCAGCAGTAACCCCCCAGCAGGGGATTCACCCCTCCACTTT CASSNPPAGDSPLHF
TRBJ2-6 NA few TRBV12-3/TRBV12-4 TGTGCCAGCAGTCGAGAGATATCTGGGGCCAACGTCCTGACTTTC CASSREISGANVLTF